This record looks at one TCR beta chain sequence and its context. The antigen remains undetermined. At one of its ends the junction is not consistent with the germline gene, which may arise from a read error. Germline loops: CDR1 MNHNS, CDR2 SASEGT. This CDR3 has 14 amino acids. The PCR used 60 Vbeta and 13 Jbeta primers. Generated by immunoSEQ multiplex PCR, the TCRdb table keeps only in-frame clones and is missing some. The table shows approximately 140,000 clones, with approximately 85% occurring only once. The data originate from a study of cytomegalovirus exposure and HLA in healthy donors. Notes on the study in general: Most of the TCR beta V segments (in an earlier analysis) were productive either about 87% or about 30% of the time. It was assumed in the presence/absence analyses that sequencing depth was roughly uniform across donors.

The sequence came from a man over 45 in good health and CMV-seropositive. The V call is TRBV6-1, the J call TRBJ2-2, with D possibly matching TRBD1 (6 bases). Sequencing was carried out using PBMCs. CDR3: CASSEAAGDGELVF. CDR3 bases: TGTGCCAGCAGTGAAGCGGCAGGGGACGGGGAGCTGGTTTTT.